This T cell receptor (beta chain) was recorded in a study of beta chain features in type 1 diabetes. General study points: People with Type 1 diabetes carried modestly yet significantly shorter TCRB CDR3s in all four CD4+ subsets.

CDR1 and CDR2 (germline): SGHNT, YYREEE (reference sequence). Trimming took 4 bases from V and 6 from J, leaving 7 bases between them. This CDR3 contains 12 residues. What was sequenced were expressed TCRB transcripts, since all of the isolated RNA had been reverse transcribed. Repertoires were generated with immunoSEQ multiplex PCR, while TCRdb's copy carries only in-frame clones and drops some. There are hundreds of thousands of clones in the sample; around 9.9% occur only once, and around 0.018% lies in the top ten. Blood was collected once per donor into heparin, averaging about 116 mL. A word on this clone: Antigen unknown.

The chain is built from TRBV5-4 and TRBJ2-2; possibly TRBD2 for D (5 bases). Sequences were obtained from naive CD4+ T cells from blood. This clonotype was obtained from a young man with type 1 diabetes. The CDR3 loop is CASSKDSGELFF. The CDR3 nucleotides are TGTGCCAGCAGCAAGGACTCCGGGGAGCTGTTTTTT.